This record concerns one T cell receptor (beta chain) sequence. Its antigen is unidentified. The data are from a study of T cell responses to AZD1222 COVID-19 vaccine. Whole-study context: Whether given at about 4 or about 12 weeks, second doses were pooled.

This table comes from immunoSEQ multiplex PCR, and its TCRdb copy is limited to in-frame clones, with some not included. The sample holds about 120,000 clones, about 90% seen once. Study-level points and caveats: The span of vaccine-associated CD4 TCRs extended across spike, with dominance at 160-218 and 743-854.

The sample here was peripheral blood, taken on day 0 of AZD1222 vaccination. The sequence was collected from an adult in good health.

CDR3 sequence: CASSLGQTGITGNTIYF. The CDR3, as DNA: TGTGCCAGCAGCTTGGGACAAACAGGAATAACTGGAAACACCATATATTTT. The chain combines TRBV13 with TRBJ1-3, with D tentatively TRBD1 (6 bases). The CDR3 spans 17 residues. Germline loops: CDR1 PRHDT, CDR2 FYEKMQ (reference sequence). Trimming pared 3 bases from V and 2 bases from J, leaving 17 bases between.